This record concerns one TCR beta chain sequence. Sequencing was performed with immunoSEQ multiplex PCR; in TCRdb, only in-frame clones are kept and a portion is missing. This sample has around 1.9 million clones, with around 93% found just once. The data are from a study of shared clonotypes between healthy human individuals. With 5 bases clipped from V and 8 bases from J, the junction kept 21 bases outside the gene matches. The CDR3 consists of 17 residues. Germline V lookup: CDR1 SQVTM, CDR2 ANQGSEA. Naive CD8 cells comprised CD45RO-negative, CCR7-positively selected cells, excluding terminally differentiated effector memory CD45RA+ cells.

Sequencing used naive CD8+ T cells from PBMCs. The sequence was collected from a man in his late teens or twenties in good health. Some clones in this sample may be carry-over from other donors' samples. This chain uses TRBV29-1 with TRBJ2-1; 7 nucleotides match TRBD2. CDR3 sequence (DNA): TGCAGCGTTTTTGGGGTCCGGTTGCGGGAGTTTCGGGATGAGCAGTTCTTC. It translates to CSVFGVRLREFRDEQFF.